This T cell receptor beta chain derives from a study of shared T cell receptors in the human thymus. The assay was immunoSEQ multiplex PCR, and TCRdb's table has in-frame clones only and misses some. The sample yields hundreds of thousands of clones, more than 70% seen once. These sequences were also reported in another study, on human thymus T cells. From that paper: Resections removed during corrective heart surgery provided the thymus tissue used. V and J genes seemed to be used with bias in thymic and blood repertoires. Related work showed strongly overlapping thymic repertoires across unrelated individuals.

The receptor was isolated from a boy under two years old with a congenital heart defect. Material: thymocytes.

The CDR3 region has the DNA TGTGCCAGCAGCTTAGATACGGAGTCGGATCTTAATCAGCCCCAGCATTTT. Encoded protein: CASSLDTESDLNQPQHF. V gene TRBV7-9 combines with J gene TRBJ1-5, with D hard to call. The CDR3 is 17 residues long. CDR1 and CDR2 (germline): SEHNR, FQNEAQ (reference sequence). V lost 1 base and J 4 bases, leaving 17 bases between the germline ends. The full variable domain, rest sourced from reference TRBV7-9 and TRBJ1-5, is DTGVSQNPRHKITKRGQNVTFRCDPISEHNRLYWYRQTLGQGPEFLTYFQNEAQLEKSRLLSDRFSAERPKGSFSTLEIQRTEQGDSAMYLCASSLDTESDLNQPQHFGDGTRLSIL.